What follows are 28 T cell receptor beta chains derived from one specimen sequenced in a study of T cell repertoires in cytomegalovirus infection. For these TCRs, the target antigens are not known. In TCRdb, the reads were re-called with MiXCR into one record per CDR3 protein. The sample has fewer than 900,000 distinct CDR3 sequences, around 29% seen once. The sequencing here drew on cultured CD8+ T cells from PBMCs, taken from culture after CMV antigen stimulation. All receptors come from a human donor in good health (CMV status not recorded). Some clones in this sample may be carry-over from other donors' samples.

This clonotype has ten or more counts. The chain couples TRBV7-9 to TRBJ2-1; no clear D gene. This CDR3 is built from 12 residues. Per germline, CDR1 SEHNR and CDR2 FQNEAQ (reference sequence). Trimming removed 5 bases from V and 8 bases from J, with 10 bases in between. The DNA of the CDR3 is TGTGCCAGCAGCCCATTCCTGGATGAGCAGTTCTTC. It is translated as CASSPFLDEQFF.

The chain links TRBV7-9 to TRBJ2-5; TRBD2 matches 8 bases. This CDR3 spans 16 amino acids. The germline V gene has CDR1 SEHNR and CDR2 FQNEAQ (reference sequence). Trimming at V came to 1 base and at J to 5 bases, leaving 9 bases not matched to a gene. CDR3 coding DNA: TGTGCCAGCAGCTTAGTGGACAAGCGGGGGTGGGAGACCCAGTACTTC. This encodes CASSLVDKRGWETQYF.

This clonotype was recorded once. This CDR3 is CASQRERTEAFF. For the CDR3, the DNA is TGTGCCAGCCAGCGGGAGAGGACTGAAGCTTTCTTT. The genes are TRBV6-2 or TRBV6-3 and TRBJ1-1; unclear D gene. CDR1 and CDR2 from the germline V gene are MNHEY and SVGEGT. CDR3 length equals 12 residues. V was cut by 8 bases and J by 5 bases, with 12 bases left in between.

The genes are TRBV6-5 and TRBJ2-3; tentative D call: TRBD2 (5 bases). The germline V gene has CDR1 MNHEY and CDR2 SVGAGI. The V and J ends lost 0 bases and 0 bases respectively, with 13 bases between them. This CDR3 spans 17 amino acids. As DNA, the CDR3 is TGTGCCAGCAGTTACTCGGATCCAGCGGATAGCACAGATACGCAGTATTTT. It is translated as CASSYSDPADSTDTQYF.

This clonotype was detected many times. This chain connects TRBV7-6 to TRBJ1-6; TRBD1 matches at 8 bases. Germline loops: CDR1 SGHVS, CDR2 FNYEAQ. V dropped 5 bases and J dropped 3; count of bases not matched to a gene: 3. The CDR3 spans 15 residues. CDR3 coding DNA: TGTGCCAGCAGCGTAACAGGGGGCTATAATTCACCCCTCCACTTT. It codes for CASSVTGGYNSPLHF.

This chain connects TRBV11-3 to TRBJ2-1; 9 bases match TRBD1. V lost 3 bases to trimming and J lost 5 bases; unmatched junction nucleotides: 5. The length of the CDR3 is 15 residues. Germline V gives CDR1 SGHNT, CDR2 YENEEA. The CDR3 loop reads CASSLRTGDHNEQFF. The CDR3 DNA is TGTGCCAGCAGCTTGAGGACAGGGGACCACAATGAGCAGTTCTTC.

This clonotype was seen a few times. The CDR3 region has the DNA TGTGCCAGCAGTCCTCACACAGAGAACACCGGGGAGCTGTTTTTT. This gives the protein CASSPHTENTGELFF. The gene calls are TRBV28 and TRBJ2-2, with no clear D. Germline-derived CDR1 and CDR2 are MDHEN and SYDVKM. V was shortened by 5 bases and J by 1 base, with 11 bases between the two germline ends. CDR3 length: 15 residues.

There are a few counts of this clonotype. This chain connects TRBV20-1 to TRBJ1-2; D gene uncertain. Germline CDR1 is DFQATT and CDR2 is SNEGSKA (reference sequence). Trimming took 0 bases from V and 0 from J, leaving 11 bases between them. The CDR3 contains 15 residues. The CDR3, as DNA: TGCAGTGCTAGAGATGGAGGCGTAGCTAACTATGGCTACACCTTC. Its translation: CSARDGGVANYGYTF.

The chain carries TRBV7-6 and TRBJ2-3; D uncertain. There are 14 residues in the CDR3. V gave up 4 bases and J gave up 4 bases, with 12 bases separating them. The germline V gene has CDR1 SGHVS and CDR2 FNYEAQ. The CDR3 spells CASSSRRLADTQYF. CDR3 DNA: TGTGCCAGCAGCTCCCGGCGACTCGCAGATACGCAGTATTTT.

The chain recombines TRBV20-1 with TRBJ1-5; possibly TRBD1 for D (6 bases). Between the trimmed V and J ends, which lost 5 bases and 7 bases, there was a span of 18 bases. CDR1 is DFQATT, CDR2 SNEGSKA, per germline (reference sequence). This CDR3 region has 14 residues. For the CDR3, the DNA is TGCAGTGCTCCAGAGGGGGGCAGACTACAGCCCCAGCATTTT. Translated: CSAPEGGRLQPQHF.

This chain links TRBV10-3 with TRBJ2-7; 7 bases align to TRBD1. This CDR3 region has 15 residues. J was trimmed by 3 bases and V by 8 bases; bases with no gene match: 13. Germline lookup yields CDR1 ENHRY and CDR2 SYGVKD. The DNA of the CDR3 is TGTGCCATCCGAATTTACAGGGGAATCAGCTACGAGCAGTACTTC. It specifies CAIRIYRGISYEQYF.

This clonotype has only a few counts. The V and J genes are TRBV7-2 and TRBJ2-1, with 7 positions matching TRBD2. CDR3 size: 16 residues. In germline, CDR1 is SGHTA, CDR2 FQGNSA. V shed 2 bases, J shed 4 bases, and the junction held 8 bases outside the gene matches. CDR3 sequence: CASSLWGGEGYNEQFF. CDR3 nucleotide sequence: TGTGCCAGCAGCTTATGGGGGGGGGAAGGGTACAATGAGCAGTTCTTC.

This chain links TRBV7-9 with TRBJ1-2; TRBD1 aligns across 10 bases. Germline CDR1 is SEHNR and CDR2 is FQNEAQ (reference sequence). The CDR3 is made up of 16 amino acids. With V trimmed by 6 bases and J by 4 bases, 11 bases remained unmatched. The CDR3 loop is CASRGDRGTLVYGYTF. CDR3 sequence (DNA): TGTGCCAGCAGGGGGGACAGGGGAACCCTCGTCTATGGCTACACCTTC.

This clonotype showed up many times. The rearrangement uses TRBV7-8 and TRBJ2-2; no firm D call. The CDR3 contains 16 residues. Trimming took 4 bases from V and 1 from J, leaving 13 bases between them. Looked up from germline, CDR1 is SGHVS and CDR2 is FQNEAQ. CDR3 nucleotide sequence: TGTGCCAGCAGCTCCAGGCGGAATAAGAACACCGGGGAGCTGTTTTTT. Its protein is CASSSRRNKNTGELFF.

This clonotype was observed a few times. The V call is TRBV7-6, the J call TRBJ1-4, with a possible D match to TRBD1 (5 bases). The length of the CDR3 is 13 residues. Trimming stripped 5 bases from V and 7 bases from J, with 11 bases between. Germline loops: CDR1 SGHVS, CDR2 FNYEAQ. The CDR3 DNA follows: TGTGCCAGCAGCCCCAGGGCAGGTGAAAAACTGTTTTTT. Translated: CASSPRAGEKLFF. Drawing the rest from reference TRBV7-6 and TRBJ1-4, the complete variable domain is GAGVSQSPRYKVTKRGQDVALRCDPISGHVSLYWYRQALGQGPEFLTYFNYEAQQDKSGLPNDRFSAERPEGSISTLTIQRTEQRDSAMYRCASSPRAGEKLFFGSGTQLSVL.

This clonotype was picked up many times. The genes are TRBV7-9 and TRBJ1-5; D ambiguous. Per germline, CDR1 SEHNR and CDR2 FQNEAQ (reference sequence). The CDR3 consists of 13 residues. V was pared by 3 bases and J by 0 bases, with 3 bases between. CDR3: CASSFDSNQPQHF. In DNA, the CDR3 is TGTGCCAGCAGCTTCGATAGCAATCAGCCCCAGCATTTT.

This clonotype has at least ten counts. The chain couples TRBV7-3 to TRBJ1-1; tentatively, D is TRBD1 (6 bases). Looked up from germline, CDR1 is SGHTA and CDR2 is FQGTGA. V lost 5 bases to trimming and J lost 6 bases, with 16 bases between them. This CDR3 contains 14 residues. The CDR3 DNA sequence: TGTGCCAGCAGCCCATCGGACAGCGACGCTGAAGCTTTCTTT. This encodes CASSPSDSDAEAFF.

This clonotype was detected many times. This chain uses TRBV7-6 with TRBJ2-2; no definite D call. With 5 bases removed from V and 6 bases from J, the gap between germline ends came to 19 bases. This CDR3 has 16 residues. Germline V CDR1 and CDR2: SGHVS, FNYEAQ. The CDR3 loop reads CASSPPELGWAGELFF. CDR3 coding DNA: TGTGCCAGCAGCCCCCCGGAACTGGGATGGGCCGGGGAGCTGTTTTTT.

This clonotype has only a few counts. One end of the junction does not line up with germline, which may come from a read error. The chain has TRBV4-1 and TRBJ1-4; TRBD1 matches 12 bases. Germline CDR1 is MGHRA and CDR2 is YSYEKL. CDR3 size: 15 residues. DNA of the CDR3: TGCGCCAGCAGCATTAATTCGGGACAGGGGGCCTATTTAAATTTT. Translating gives CASSINSGQGAYLNF.

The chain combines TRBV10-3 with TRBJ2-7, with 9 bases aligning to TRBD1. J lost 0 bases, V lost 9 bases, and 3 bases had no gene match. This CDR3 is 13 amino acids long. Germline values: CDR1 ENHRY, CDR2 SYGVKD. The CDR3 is CAITGGHSYEQYF. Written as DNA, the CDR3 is TGTGCCATAACAGGGGGCCACTCCTACGAGCAGTACTTC.

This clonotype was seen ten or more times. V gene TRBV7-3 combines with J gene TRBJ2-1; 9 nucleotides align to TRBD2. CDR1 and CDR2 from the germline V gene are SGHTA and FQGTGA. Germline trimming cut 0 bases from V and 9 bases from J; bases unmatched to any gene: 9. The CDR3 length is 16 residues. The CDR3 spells CASSLTSGGRISEQFF. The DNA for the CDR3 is TGTGCCAGCAGCTTAACTAGCGGGGGACGAATAAGTGAGCAGTTCTTC.

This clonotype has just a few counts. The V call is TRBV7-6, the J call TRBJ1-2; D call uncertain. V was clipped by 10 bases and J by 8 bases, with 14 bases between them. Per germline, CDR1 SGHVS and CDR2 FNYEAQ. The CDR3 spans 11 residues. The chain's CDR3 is CAIDKPTGYTF. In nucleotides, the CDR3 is TGTGCCATCGATAAACCCACCGGCTACACCTTC.

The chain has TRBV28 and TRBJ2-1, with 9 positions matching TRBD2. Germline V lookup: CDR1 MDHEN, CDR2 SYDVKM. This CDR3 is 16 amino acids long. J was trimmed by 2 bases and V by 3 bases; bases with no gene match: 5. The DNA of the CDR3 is TGTGCCAGCAGTTTGCAACTAGCGGGTCCCTACAATGAGCAGTTCTTC. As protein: CASSLQLAGPYNEQFF. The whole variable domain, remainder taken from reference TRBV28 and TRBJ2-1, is DVKVTQSSRYLVKRTGEKVFLECVQDMDHENMFWYRQDPGLGLRLIYFSYDVKMKEKGDIPEGYSVSREKKERFSLILESASTNQTSMYLCASSLQLAGPYNEQFFGPGTRLTVL.

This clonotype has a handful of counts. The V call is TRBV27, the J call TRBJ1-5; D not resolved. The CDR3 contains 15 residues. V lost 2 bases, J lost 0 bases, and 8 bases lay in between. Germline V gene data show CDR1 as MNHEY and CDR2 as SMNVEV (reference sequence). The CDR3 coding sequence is TGTGCCAGCAGTTTAGGGTCAGTTAGCAATCAGCCCCAGCATTTT. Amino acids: CASSLGSVSNQPQHF.

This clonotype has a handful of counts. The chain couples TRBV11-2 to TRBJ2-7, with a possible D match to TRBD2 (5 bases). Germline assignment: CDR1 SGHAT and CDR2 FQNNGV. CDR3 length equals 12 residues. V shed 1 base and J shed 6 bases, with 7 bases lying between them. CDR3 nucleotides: TGTGCCAGCAGCTTAGCGGGGAGCGAGCAGTACGTC. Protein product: CASSLAGSEQYV.

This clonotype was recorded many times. DNA of the CDR3: TGTGCCAGCAGCCCCCGGACAGGGAGCTCCTACAATGAGCAGTTCTTC. It is translated as CASSPRTGSSYNEQFF. The chain links TRBV7-8 to TRBJ2-1, with 8 bases fitting TRBD1. The CDR3 consists of 16 residues. CDR1 is SGHVS, CDR2 FQNEAQ, per germline. J lost 0 bases, V lost 5 bases, and 6 bases had no gene match.

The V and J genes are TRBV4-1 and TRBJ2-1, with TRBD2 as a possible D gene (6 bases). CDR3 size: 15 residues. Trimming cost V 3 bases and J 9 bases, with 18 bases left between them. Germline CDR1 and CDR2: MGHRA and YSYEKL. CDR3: CASSQRDSLGTEQFF. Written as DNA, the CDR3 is TGCGCCAGCAGCCAGCGGGACTCCCTCGGGACTGAGCAGTTCTTC.

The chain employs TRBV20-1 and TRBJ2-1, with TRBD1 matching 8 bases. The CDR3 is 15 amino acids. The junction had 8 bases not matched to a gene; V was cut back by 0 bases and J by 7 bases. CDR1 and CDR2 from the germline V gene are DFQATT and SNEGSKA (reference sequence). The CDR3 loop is CSARDMTGDRNEQFF. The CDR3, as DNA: TGCAGTGCTAGAGATATGACAGGGGATCGGAATGAGCAGTTCTTC.